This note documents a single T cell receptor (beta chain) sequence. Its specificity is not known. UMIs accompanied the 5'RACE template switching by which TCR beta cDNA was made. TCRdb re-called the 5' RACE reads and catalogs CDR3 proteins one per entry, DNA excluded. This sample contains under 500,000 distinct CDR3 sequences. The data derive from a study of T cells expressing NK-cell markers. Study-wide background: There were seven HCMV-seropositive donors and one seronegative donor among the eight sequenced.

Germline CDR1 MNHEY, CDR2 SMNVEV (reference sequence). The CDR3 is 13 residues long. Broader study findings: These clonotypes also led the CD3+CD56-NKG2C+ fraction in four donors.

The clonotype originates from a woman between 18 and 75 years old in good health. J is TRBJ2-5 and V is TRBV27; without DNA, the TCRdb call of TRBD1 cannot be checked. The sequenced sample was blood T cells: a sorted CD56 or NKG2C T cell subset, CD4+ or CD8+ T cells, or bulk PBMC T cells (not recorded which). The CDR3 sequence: CASSRGQGQTQYF.